The 16 T cell receptor beta chains reported below all come from one sample, sequenced in a study of blood T cells in healthy people across ages (dated by TCRdb to the mid-2010s). The library came from 5' RACE. Sequencing instrument: Illumina HiSeq 2500. A second roughly 7 to 11 cycle PCR used a sample-barcoded 5' primer and a J-beta primer mix. TCRdb itself trimmed the public reads at Q25 with fastp, ran MiXCR and retained productive beta chains. Every CDR3 protein is listed once, alongside the most common genes and DNA of its rows. The sample table shows 1.5 million to 2 million distinct CDR3 sequences, and under 30% are seen once. Together, the top ten hold roughly 8% of the sample. The sequenced sample consisted of blood. These receptors all stem from a woman younger than 45 in good health.

This clonotype was recorded only once. The rearrangement uses TRBV20-1 and TRBJ2-7; 13 bases fit TRBD2. The CDR3 totals 15 residues. The trim removed 5 bases at V and 7 bases at J, leaving 11 bases unmatched. CDR1 is DFQATT, CDR2 SNEGSKA, per germline (reference sequence). Here the CDR3 DNA reads TGCAGTGCTCTCCAGGGACTAGCGGGATACAATGAGCAGTACTTC. This encodes CSALQGLAGYNEQYF.

Only a few counts were recorded for this clonotype. V is TRBV15 and J is TRBJ2-5, with a possible D match to TRBD1 (7 bases). The CDR3 loop spans 17 amino acids. V lost 3 bases and J 11 bases, leaving 28 bases between the germline ends. Germline lookup yields CDR1 LNHNV and CDR2 YYDKDF (reference sequence). DNA of the CDR3: TGTGCCACCAGCAGGGACAGGTTTAGCGGCACCCAGGGTTCTCAGTACTTC. Translated, it gives CATSRDRFSGTQGSQYF. Using reference TRBV15 and TRBJ2-5 for the parts outside the CDR3, the full variable domain is DAMVIQNPRYQVTQFGKPVTLSCSQTLNHNVMYWYQQKSSQAPKLLFHYYDKDFNNEADTPDNFQSRRPNTSFCFLDIRSPGLGDTAMYLCATSRDRFSGTQGSQYFGPGTRLLVL.

V gene TRBV28 combines with J gene TRBJ2-7; D may be TRBD1 or TRBD2 (5 bases each). V lost 8 bases to trimming and J lost 3 bases, with 23 bases between them. Germline V gene lookup returns CDR1 MDHEN and CDR2 SYDVKM. The CDR3 has 16 amino acids. CDR3 region: CASVGYGALHDYEQYF. The CDR3 bases are TGTGCCAGCGTGGGTTACGGGGCACTCCACGACTACGAGCAGTACTTC.

Note on this clonotype: A far larger clone differs by one base, so this is likely a read error. The V gene is TRBV6-5, the J gene TRBJ2-1; 11 nucleotides agree with TRBD1. This CDR3 is 12 amino acids long. V was clipped by 6 bases and J by 10 bases; unmatched bases: 2. The germline gives CDR1 MNHEY, CDR2 SVGAGI. The CDR3 protein is CASSRTGGEQFF. CDR3 nucleotides: TGTGCCAGCAGCCGGACAGGGGGCGAGCAGTTCTTC.

The table lists this clonotype with many counts. The rearrangement joins TRBV20-1 to TRBJ2-7, with 10 positions matching TRBD1. The CDR3 runs 14 residues. With 3 bases clipped from V and 2 bases from J, the junction kept 4 bases outside the gene matches. The V gene's germline CDR1 is DFQATT and CDR2 SNEGSKA (reference sequence). This CDR3 reads CSARGDRGTYEQYF. In nucleotides, the CDR3 is TGCAGTGCTAGGGGGGACAGGGGTACCTACGAGCAGTACTTC.

In its sample, this clonotype was seen many times. The chain links TRBV15 to TRBJ2-1, with 12 bases identical to TRBD2. CDR1 and CDR2 (germline): LNHNV, YYDKDF (reference sequence). After removal of 0 bases from V and 10 bases from J, the junction contained 13 bases not matched to a gene. The CDR3 runs to 18 residues. The chain's CDR3 is CATSRDPQLAGGLGEQFF. For the CDR3, the DNA is TGTGCCACCAGCAGAGATCCCCAACTAGCGGGAGGCTTGGGGGAGCAGTTCTTC.

V usage is TRBV7-2 and J usage is TRBJ2-5; TRBD2 might be the D (7 bases). Germline lookup yields CDR1 SGHTA and CDR2 FQGNSA. This CDR3 spans 15 amino acids. Trimming took 2 bases from V and 2 from J, leaving 12 bases between them. The CDR3: CASSLKGGAQETQYF. CDR3 sequence (DNA): TGTGCCAGCAGCTTAAAAGGGGGGGCGCAAGAGACCCAGTACTTC.

The sample holds a few counts of this clonotype. The chain has TRBV4-3 and TRBJ2-3; D is ambiguous. The CDR3 runs to 15 residues. CDR1 and CDR2 from the germline V gene are LGHNA and YSLEER. The germline V and J ends were trimmed by 1 base and 6 bases, with 14 bases remaining between them. For the CDR3, the DNA is TGCGCCAGCAGCCAAGTTGCCGGGTCCGGCGATACGCAGTATTTT. This encodes CASSQVAGSGDTQYF.

There are a few counts of this clonotype. The chain couples TRBV3-1 to TRBJ2-1, with D hard to call. CDR1 is LGHDT, CDR2 YNNKEL, per germline (reference sequence). The CDR3 runs to 13 residues. The ends were cut back, 1 base at V and 10 bases at J, with 11 bases in the middle. The CDR3 spells CASSQGGSREQFF. DNA of the CDR3: TGTGCCAGCAGCCAAGGGGGTAGCCGAGAGCAGTTCTTC.

The V call is TRBV2, the J call TRBJ2-3; 7 bases fit TRBD1. V gave up 3 bases and J gave up 7 bases; unmatched junction bases: 7. This CDR3 is built from 14 residues. Germline lookup yields CDR1 SNHLY and CDR2 FYNNEI. The CDR3 DNA is TGTGCCAGCAGTGAGACAGGGATTAGAAATACGCAGTATTTT. It is translated as CASSETGIRNTQYF.

This chain links TRBV28 with TRBJ1-1; TRBD1 matches 7 bases. V dropped 7 bases and J dropped 7; count of bases not matched to a gene: 15. Germline CDR1 and CDR2: MDHEN and SYDVKM. This CDR3 has 15 residues. The CDR3 DNA sequence: TGTGCCAGCATTCTCCGGCCGACAGGGTATGTTGAAGCTTTCTTT. It yields the protein CASILRPTGYVEAFF.

This clonotype showed up just a few times. V is TRBV13 and J is TRBJ1-1; no definite D call. CDR1 is PRHDT and CDR2 is FYEKMQ in the germline V gene (reference sequence). The CDR3 is made up of 13 amino acids. V was cut by 8 bases and J by 1 base, with 11 bases left in between. CDR3 in amino acids: CASGRGQNTEAFF. The CDR3 DNA sequence: TGTGCCAGCGGCCGGGGTCAGAACACTGAAGCTTTCTTT.

This clonotype was detected ten times or more. The V and J genes are TRBV5-1 and TRBJ2-1; 8 bases map to TRBD1. V dropped 5 bases and J dropped 6; count of bases not matched to a gene: 22. The CDR3 sequence is 19 residues long. Germline values: CDR1 SGHRS, CDR2 YFSETQ. Here the CDR3 reads CASRMTGETSGLFGNEQFF. The CDR3 DNA is TGCGCCAGCAGAATGACAGGGGAGACGTCGGGTCTATTTGGCAATGAGCAGTTCTTC.

The chain links TRBV10-3 to TRBJ2-2, with TRBD2 identical over 12 bases. The CDR3 is made up of 14 amino acids. V lost 10 bases to trimming and J lost 7 bases; unmatched junction nucleotides: 7. Germline CDR1 and CDR2: ENHRY and SYGVKD. The CDR3 DNA follows: TGTGCCACCGAGACTAGCGGGAGATTCGGGGAGCTGTTTTTT. Its translation: CATETSGRFGELFF.

The V gene is TRBV20-1, the J gene TRBJ2-1; 13 bases map to TRBD2. J was trimmed by 1 base and V by 4 bases; bases with no gene match: 7. CDR1 and CDR2 from the germline V gene are DFQATT and SNEGSKA (reference sequence). The CDR3 is 17 amino acids. This CDR3 is CSANGLAGVTSYNEQFF. For the CDR3, the DNA is TGCAGTGCTAATGGACTAGCGGGAGTCACGTCCTACAATGAGCAGTTCTTC.

This clonotype was observed a handful of times. The V gene is TRBV2, the J gene TRBJ2-7; 9 positions match TRBD2. Trimming took 6 bases from V and 0 from J; bases not matched to a gene: 6. Germline V CDR1 and CDR2: SNHLY, FYNNEI. The CDR3 extends over 15 amino acids. Here the CDR3 DNA reads TGTGCCAGCAGCAAGACTAGCGGCACCTCCTACGAGCAGTACTTC. Encoded protein: CASSKTSGTSYEQYF.